The rows below give T cell receptor beta chains drawn from one sample of a study of T cells in Graves' hyperthyroidism and ophthalmopathy. TCRdb independently ran MiXCR on the multiplex PCR reads; one entry per CDR3 protein. The sample consists of hundreds of thousands of distinct CDR3 sequences, around 14% of them appearing once. What was sequenced was blood. The source is a woman under 40 with Graves' hyperthyroidism. The CDR3 runs from the conserved cysteine through the conserved F or W. The order of the fields is clone size, V gene, D gene, J gene, CDR3 protein, CDR3 DNA. The D gene is left open where the match is weak. Clone size is stated in some rows and not others, as once, few, many or a class when expanded.

>NA|TRBV12-3/TRBV12-4|TRBD1|TRBJ1-5
CASSPTDRGNQPQHF
TGTGCCAGCAGTCCGACGGACAGGGGGAATCAGCCCCAGCATTTT
>many|TRBV28|NA|TRBJ2-7
CASSSNPYEQYF
TGTGCCAGCAGTTCCAACCCCTACGAGCAGTACTTC
>many|TRBV12-3/TRBV12-4|NA|TRBJ1-1
CASSLAETEAFF
TGTGCCAGCAGTTTAGCAGAGACTGAAGCTTTCTTT
>many|TRBV2|NA|TRBJ2-7
CASSVRGKSDEQYF
TGTGCCAGCAGTGTTAGAGGGAAGAGCGACGAGCAGTACTTC
>many|TRBV28|NA|TRBJ2-2
CASSLIDTGELFF
TGTGCCAGCAGTTTAATTGACACCGGGGAGCTGTTTTTT
>many|TRBV7-9|TRBD2|TRBJ2-3
CASSFAGGLEDTQYF
TGTGCCAGCAGCTTTGCGGGAGGGCTCGAAGATACGCAGTATTTT
>few|TRBV24-1|TRBD1|TRBJ2-5
CATSDPTGGEQETQYF
TGTGCCACCAGTGATCCGACAGGGGGCGAGCAAGAGACCCAGTACTTC
>NA|TRBV19|NA|TRBJ2-3
CASSIPGVGTDTQYF
TGTGCCAGTAGTATACCGGGAGTGGGCACAGATACGCAGTATTTT
>few|TRBV12-3/TRBV12-4|NA|TRBJ2-6
CASSYGDKADF
TGTGCCAGCAGTTACGGGGACAAAGCTGACTTC
>NA|TRBV20-1|NA|TRBJ2-7
CSAGQISYEQYF
TGCAGTGCTGGCCAGATATCCTACGAGCAGTACTTC
>many|TRBV28|NA|TRBJ2-3
CASSSPGSWEDTQYF
TGTGCCAGCTCTAGTCCGGGATCCTGGGAAGATACGCAGTATTTT
>NA|TRBV20-1|NA|TRBJ1-1
CSAREPLTEAFF
TGCAGTGCTAGAGAACCGCTAACTGAAGCTTTCTTT
>NA|TRBV15|NA|TRBJ2-2
CATSRVGLRRGTGQELFF
TGTGCCACCAGCAGAGTCGGATTAAGGCGGGGAACCGGGCAGGAGCTGTTTTTT
>many|TRBV20-1|TRBD1|TRBJ1-1
CSARQGPGTEAFF
TGCAGTGCGAGACAGGGGCCGGGGACTGAAGCTTTCTTT
>many|TRBV18|TRBD1|TRBJ2-7
CASSARQGRDEQYF
TGTGCCAGCTCAGCCAGACAGGGTCGCGACGAGCAGTACTTC
>many|TRBV7-9|TRBD2|TRBJ2-2
CASSPVGLAANTGELFF
TGTGCCAGCAGCCCCGTAGGACTAGCGGCAAACACCGGGGAGCTGTTTTTT
>NA|TRBV30|NA|TRBJ2-7
CAWSGPFAGYYEQYF
TGTGCCTGGAGTGGCCCCTTTGCGGGATACTACGAGCAGTACTTC
>NA|TRBV19|NA|TRBJ2-2
CASSIQSTGELFF
TGTGCCAGTAGTATTCAGTCCACCGGGGAGCTGTTTTTT
>NA|TRBV19|TRBD1|TRBJ1-1
CASSIPQGAGNTEAFF
TGTGCCAGTAGTATACCGCAGGGGGCCGGGAACACTGAAGCTTTCTTT
>many|TRBV20-1|NA|TRBJ2-5
CSATRVEETQYF
TGCAGTGCTACCAGGGTCGAAGAGACCCAGTACTTC
>NA|TRBV9|NA|TRBJ2-7
CASSVGGENIYEQYF
TGTGCCAGCAGCGTAGGGGGGGAAAATATCTACGAGCAGTACTTC
>many|TRBV5-1|TRBD2|TRBJ2-1
CASSFQREYNEQFF
TGCGCCAGCAGTTTTCAGCGGGAGTACAATGAGCAGTTCTTC
>many|TRBV6-2/TRBV6-3|TRBD1|TRBJ2-6
CASSSQGIGANVLTF
TGTGCCAGCAGTTCACAGGGGATCGGGGCCAACGTCCTGACTTTC
>few|TRBV6-1|NA|TRBJ2-4
CATTVTKNIQYF
TGTGCCACCACAGTTACCAAAAACATTCAGTACTTC
>many|TRBV27|NA|TRBJ2-1
CASSLRQVRGINEQFF
TGTGCCAGCAGTTTAAGACAGGTCAGGGGAATAAATGAGCAGTTCTTC
>few|TRBV7-2|NA|TRBJ1-5
CASSFGGPKPQHF
TGTGCCAGCAGCTTTGGGGGGCCGAAACCCCAGCATTTT
>many|TRBV7-9|TRBD1|TRBJ2-4
CASSPGTGIKNIQYF
TGTGCCAGCAGCCCAGGGACAGGAATCAAAAACATTCAGTACTTC
>few|TRBV30|NA|TRBJ2-1
CAWSVLAENEQFF
TGTGCCTGGAGTGTACTAGCTGAGAATGAGCAGTTCTTC
>few|TRBV7-6|TRBD2|TRBJ2-3
CASSLLCGRVTSTDTQYF
TGTGCCAGCAGCTTACTTTGCGGGAGGGTTACTAGCACAGATACGCAGTATTTT
>many|TRBV4-1|NA|TRBJ2-7
CASRSAGLNYEQYF
TGCGCCAGCAGATCCGCGGGACTTAACTACGAGCAGTACTTC
>many|TRBV28|NA|TRBJ1-4
CASSFRGWNEKLFF
TGTGCCAGCAGTTTTAGGGGGTGGAATGAAAAACTGTTTTTT
>many|TRBV7-8|NA|TRBJ1-4
CASSLEGQANEKLFF
TGTGCCAGCAGCTTGGAGGGACAAGCTAATGAAAAACTGTTTTTT
>few|TRBV4-2|NA|TRBJ2-7
CASSQGVDGYEQYF
TGTGCCAGCAGCCAAGGGGTAGATGGCTACGAGCAGTACTTC
>many|TRBV29-1|TRBD1|TRBJ1-1
CSVLDGTGGQNTEAFF
TGCAGCGTCCTTGACGGGACAGGGGGTCAGAACACTGAAGCTTTCTTT
>many|TRBV28|NA|TRBJ2-3
CASSLSASRRAADTQYF
TGTGCCAGCAGTTTATCTGCTAGCAGGAGGGCGGCAGATACGCAGTATTTT
>many|TRBV2|NA|TRBJ1-1
CASRAAMNTEAFF
TGTGCCAGCAGGGCAGCGATGAACACTGAAGCTTTCTTT
>many|TRBV20-1|NA|TRBJ2-7
CSASLGLAYEQYF
TGCAGTGCTAGTCTCGGTCTCGCCTACGAGCAGTACTTC
>NA|TRBV10-1|TRBD1|TRBJ2-5
CASSDGTGTKQETQYF
TGCGCCAGCAGTGATGGGACAGGGACCAAGCAAGAGACCCAGTACTTC
>NA|TRBV12-3/TRBV12-4|TRBD1|TRBJ2-2
CASSSSQGAGTGELFF
TGTGCCAGCAGCTCATCACAGGGGGCGGGCACCGGGGAGCTGTTTTTT
>NA|TRBV13|NA|TRBJ2-2
CASSFWRTGELFF
TGTGCCAGCAGCTTTTGGAGGACCGGGGAGCTGTTTTTT
>many|TRBV28|TRBD1|TRBJ2-7
CASSGQGLRYEQYF
TGTGCCAGTTCGGGACAGGGGCTTCGCTACGAGCAGTACTTC
>many|TRBV12-3/TRBV12-4|NA|TRBJ1-6
CASSPPVGNSPLHF
TGTGCCAGCAGTCCTCCTGTGGGGAATTCACCCCTCCACTTT
>NA|TRBV3-1|TRBD2|TRBJ2-7
CASSLRLAGNYEQYF
TGTGCCAGCAGCCTCCGACTAGCGGGGAACTACGAGCAGTACTTC
>many|TRBV28|NA|TRBJ1-4
CASSLANEKLFF
TGTGCCAGCAGTTTGGCTAATGAAAAACTGTTTTTT
>NA|TRBV10-3|TRBD1|TRBJ1-2
CAISDGGDRGLYYTF
TGTGCCATCAGTGACGGAGGGGACAGGGGCCTCTACTACACCTTC
>NA|TRBV20-1|NA|TRBJ1-2
CSARGTGSAYYGYTF
TGCAGTGCTAGGGGTACAGGGTCCGCGTACTATGGCTACACCTTC
>few|TRBV12-3/TRBV12-4|NA|TRBJ1-4
CASSLYFLGTGNEKLFF
TGTGCCAGCAGCTTATACTTCTTGGGGACGGGAAATGAAAAACTGTTTTTT
>many|TRBV12-3/TRBV12-4|NA|TRBJ1-1
CASTPIVVEAFF
TGTGCCAGCACACCGATAGTAGTTGAAGCTTTCTTT
>NA|TRBV4-1|NA|TRBJ2-5
CASSQARVEGQETQYF
TGCGCCAGCAGCCAAGCTAGGGTGGAGGGACAAGAGACCCAGTACTTC
>few|TRBV6-2/TRBV6-3|NA|TRBJ2-1
CASSYSQYSGYLASNEQFF
TGTGCCAGCAGTTACTCGCAGTATTCTGGGTATTTAGCGAGCAATGAGCAGTTCTTC
>NA|TRBV3-1|NA|TRBJ2-5
CASSLFPSGPSQETQYF
TGTGCCAGCAGCCTATTCCCATCGGGACCCTCCCAAGAGACCCAGTACTTC
>few|TRBV9|NA|TRBJ2-7
CASSVLEQSYEQYF
TGTGCCAGCAGCGTCTTGGAGCAGAGCTACGAGCAGTACTTC
>many|TRBV5-8|NA|TRBJ2-3
CASSLGGGGLVRTDTQYF
TGTGCCAGCAGCTTGGGAGGGGGCGGACTAGTCCGCACAGATACGCAGTATTTT
>many|TRBV6-1|NA|TRBJ2-1
CASSVRWETVEYNEQFF
TGTGCCAGCAGCGTCAGGTGGGAGACGGTGGAGTACAATGAGCAGTTCTTC
>NA|TRBV9|NA|TRBJ2-2
CASSVVPGTGELFF
TGTGCCAGCAGCGTAGTCCCTGGGACCGGGGAGCTGTTTTTT
>few|TRBV7-3|TRBD2|TRBJ2-2
CASSAGGLAGTGELFF
TGTGCCAGCAGCGCGGGGGGACTAGCGGGCACCGGGGAGCTGTTTTTT
>NA|TRBV7-9|TRBD1|TRBJ1-2
CASSYIGRGREMDGYTF
TGTGCCAGCAGTTATATCGGCAGGGGGCGCGAAATGGATGGCTACACCTTC